This entry concerns a single TCR beta chain. At least ten counts were recorded for this clonotype. It has no known antigen specificity. There are no base qualities to consult, and no much larger clone falls within one base. Donors were under 40 systemically healthy Caucasian individuals from Russia aged 6 to 90 years. Approximately 9.3 milliliters of peripheral blood were collected from each donor into EDTA-treated Vacutainer tubes. PBMCs were isolated by Ficoll-Paque density-gradient centrifugation, with at least 7 million obtained per sample. Trizol reagent was used to extract total RNA from the PBMCs, yielding at least 5.5 micrograms per sample. The percentages of naive CD45RAhigh/CD27high T cells were determined by flow cytometry on a PBMC aliquot from every donor. The sample belongs to a study of blood T cells in healthy people across ages (dated by TCRdb to the mid-2010s). A note on the overall study: In model experiments, roughly one uniquely barcoded TCR beta cDNA molecule per two T cells was captured by template switching. The study measured age-related changes in TCR beta repertoire diversity using deep sequencing normalized with unique cDNA molecular identifiers. The donors were split into four age groups: young (average about 16 years), middle-aged (roughly 40), aged (more than 55) and long-lived (approximately 89). To avoid experimental bias, donors of different ages were distributed randomly across sequencing lanes. For two donors (one aged 18 to 29 and one aged 80 or older), the study analyzed two additional independent replicas of 1 million unique cDNA reads from the same blood draw. Study-wide conclusions, independent of this receptor: Observed TCR beta diversity correlated strongly with the percentage of naive T cells measured by flow cytometry. Since profiling was done on bulk unsorted PBMCs, naive and antigen-experienced compartments could not be conclusively compared. As age increased, observed TCR beta diversity per million T cells dropped in a roughly linear way, and a significant reduction was already evident by age approximately 40. Estimates of total diversity based on one million sequenced T cells were considered lower bounds and underestimates. Compared with the aged group, the long-lived group had more naive CD4+ T cells, fewer expanded clones and increased TCR diversity, suggesting age selection. Because the CMV infection status of the donors was unknown, age-related changes in expanded clonotypes may potentially have been confounded.

The junction shows trimming of 5 bases on V and 5 bases on J, plus 11 bases between the germline ends. Counted from cysteine to phenylalanine, this CDR3 has 13 amino acids. CDR3 DNA is the only sequence kept; it has 39 bases, read in frame from the first base. Preparation of the library involved 5' RACE. These reads were obtained on an Illumina HiSeq 2500. A second PCR of about 6 to 12 cycles was run with a J-beta primer mix and a sample-barcoded 5' primer. Each TCR beta cDNA molecule received a unique molecular identifier from a template-switch 5' adaptor carrying 12 random nucleotides. At least 2.5 million CDR3-containing paired-end reads were obtained from each sample. All of the RNA was converted into first-strand cDNA using the Mint cDNA synthesis kit, with a TRBC-specific oligonucleotide serving as the primer. All cDNA was treated with uracil-DNA glycosylase and then went through a first 18-cycle PCR with the universal primers M1SS and BC2_uni_R. Concerning the study's data processing: Normalization of each sample was performed by random selection of 1 million high-quality reads, each carrying a distinct molecular identifier. Instead of being binned into consensus sequences, reads that shared molecular identifiers were thrown out. CDR3 identification, clonotype clustering and error correction used MiTCR with a Q25 quality threshold and the strictest error-elimination algorithm. A nonparametric unseen species model using Euler transformation provided a lower-bound estimate of total TCR beta diversity. Starting from the raw public reads, TCRdb applied fastp trimming at Q25, assembled clones with MiXCR and retained in-frame beta chains. Merged by CDR3 protein, the rows form single entries marked with the most common genes and DNA. In this record, the V and J calls reflect TCRdb's handling and not the investigators' own analysis. Counted in this sample were approximately 810,000 distinct CDR3 sequences; around 28% of them appeared once. 15% to 20% of the sample is held by the ten biggest clonotypes.

Input material: blood. This sequence uses TRBV12-3 or TRBV12-4 and TRBJ2-3; the D gene remains uncertain. The TCR comes from a woman of 80 years or more in good health. The DNA is TGTGCCAGCAGTCCCCGGATCATAGATACGCAGTATTTT. It codes for CASSPRIIDTQYF.